This T cell receptor beta chain is from a study of cytomegalovirus exposure and HLA in healthy donors. The study ran its PCR with 60 Vbeta and 13 Jbeta primers. Original processing methods: In a later analysis, of tens of millions of unique beta chains, 9 million to 11 million appeared in at least two donors. TCRdb keeps only in-frame clones here, not all; method: immunoSEQ multiplex PCR. Clone size and the V and J calls come from that table; the DNA yielded D and trimming. This sample has about 36,000 clones, with about 70% found just once. From germline, CDR1 is MDHEN and CDR2 SYDVKM. This CDR3 contains 13 residues. V was cut by 4 bases and J by 5 bases, with 11 bases left in between.

This receptor was obtained from a man aged 25 to 40 in good health and CMV-seronegative. The chain combines TRBV28 with TRBJ2-5, with D hard to call. The sample taken for sequencing was PBMCs. The CDR3 region is CASSSIARETQYF. CDR3 DNA: TGTGCCAGCAGTTCCATCGCTCGGGAGACCCAGTACTTC.